The 23 T cell receptor beta chains below were found in one sample sequenced in a study of T cells in Graves' hyperthyroidism and ophthalmopathy. TCR beta CDR3 sequences were amplified from RNA transcripts. The study used the HTBI primer set for a first-round RT-PCR of the TCR CDR3. TCRdb re-analysed the multiplex PCR reads in MiXCR, keeping a single row per CDR3 protein. The sample holds a few hundred thousand distinct CDR3 sequences; around 42% are singletons and the top ten take just under 8.5%. Sample: peripheral blood or thyroid tissue (not recorded which). These TCRs come from a woman aged 18-29 years with Graves' hyperthyroidism.

Concerning this clonotype: A much larger clone lies a single base off, so this may be a read error. The CDR3 spells CASSRTSGAAYGQYF. In nucleotides, the CDR3 is TGTGCCAGCAGTCGGACTAGCGGGGCCGCCTACGGGCAGTACTTC. The chain is built from TRBV7-2 and TRBJ2-7; 12 bases map to TRBD2. CDR1 and CDR2 from the germline V gene are SGHTA and FQGNSA. CDR3 length: 15 residues.

This clonotype was seen a handful of times. V and J are TRBV14 and TRBJ2-5, with D tentatively TRBD1 (5 bases). Trimming pared 4 bases from V and 0 bases from J, leaving 9 bases between. Germline V lookup: CDR1 SGHDN, CDR2 FVKESK. The CDR3 totals 14 residues. CDR3 coding DNA: TGTGCCAGCAGCCCCTTACAGGACCAAGAGACCCAGTACTTC. Amino acid sequence: CASSPLQDQETQYF.

This clonotype was recorded a few times. A much larger clone lies a single base off, so this may be a read error. The chain is built from TRBV11-3 and TRBJ1-2; D is perhaps TRBD1 (6 bases). The CDR3 is 13 amino acids. The V gene lost 5 bases and the J gene lost 4 bases, with 11 bases spanning the gap. Germline V gene sequence: CDR1 SGHNT, CDR2 YENEEA. The CDR3 is CASSRGQIYGYTF. The CDR3, as DNA: TGTGCCAGCAGCCGCGGACAGATCTATGGCTACACCTTC. The whole variable domain, remainder taken from reference TRBV11-3 and TRBJ1-2, is EAGVVQSPRYKIIEKKQPVAFWCNPISGHNTLYWYLQNLGQGPELLIRYENEEAVDDSQLPKDRFSAERLKGVDSTLKIQPAELGDSAVYLCASSRGQIYGYTFGSGTRLTVV.

Worth noting for this clonotype: Compared with germline, one end of the junction differs, possibly owing to a read error. The chain joins TRBV7-3 to TRBJ1-2, with D maybe TRBD1 (5 bases). Germline V gives CDR1 SGHTA, CDR2 FQGTGA. This CDR3 has 15 residues. The CDR3 is CASSQSTGTDYGYTF. In DNA, the CDR3 is TGCGCCAGCAGCCAATCAACCGGGACGGACTATGGCTACACCTTC.

This clonotype has a single count. The chain has TRBV25-1 and TRBJ2-5, with 13 nucleotides matching TRBD2. CDR3 length: 15 residues. From germline, CDR1 is MGHDK and CDR2 SYGVNS. V lost 8 bases to trimming and J lost 2 bases; unmatched junction nucleotides: 5. CDR3 nucleotide sequence: TGTGCCAGCGGGGGACTAGCGGGACTGCAAGAGACCCAGTACTTC. Protein product: CASGGLAGLQETQYF.

The chain recombines TRBV29-1 with TRBJ1-1; perhaps TRBD1 as D (5 bases). This CDR3 has 13 residues. The germline V gene has CDR1 SQVTM and CDR2 ANQGSEA. V was clipped by 8 bases and J by 8 bases, with 21 bases between them. This CDR3 is CSSSTVGVAEAFF. As DNA, the CDR3 is TGCAGCTCATCGACAGTGGGGGTGGCGGAAGCTTTCTTT.

The rearrangement links TRBV7-9 to TRBJ1-1; D ambiguous. V was shortened by 5 bases and J by 3 bases, with 19 bases between the two germline ends. The CDR3 extends over 16 amino acids. From germline, CDR1 is SEHNR and CDR2 FQNEAQ (reference sequence). Here the CDR3 reads CASSPLGTSLDTEAFF. For the CDR3, the DNA is TGTGCCAGCAGCCCCTTAGGAACATCTTTGGACACTGAAGCTTTCTTT.

This clonotype was seen a few times. This chain links TRBV7-2 with TRBJ2-7; 7 bases map to TRBD2. The CDR3 consists of 15 residues. V lost 5 bases to trimming and J lost 3 bases; unmatched junction nucleotides: 10. Germline values: CDR1 SGHTA, CDR2 FQGNSA. In DNA form, the CDR3 reads TGTGCCAGCAGCGAGACGGGCGGGGGAAACTACGAGCAGTACTTC. Its protein product is CASSETGGGNYEQYF.

The chain employs TRBV7-6 and TRBJ1-1; no clear D gene. There are 15 residues in the CDR3. Trimming left V 2 bases short and J 1 base short, with 11 bases between. Germline V gene sequence: CDR1 SGHVS, CDR2 FNYEAQ. CDR3 nucleotides: TGTGCCAGCAGCTTATCTATAACGAAGAACACTGAAGCTTTCTTT. It is translated as CASSLSITKNTEAFF.

The sample holds one count of this clonotype. This may come from a read error, since a much larger clone is one base off. The V call is TRBV2, the J call TRBJ2-2, with unresolved D. CDR1 SNHLY and CDR2 FYNNEI come from the germline V gene. V dropped 4 bases and J dropped 1 base, with 10 bases sitting between them. The CDR3 totals 15 residues. The CDR3 DNA reads as TGTGCCAGCAGTGGGACGGTGGTGAACACCGGGGAGCTGTTTTTT. Protein: CASSGTVVNTGELFF.

The rearrangement uses TRBV20-1 and TRBJ2-5, with TRBD2 matching 7 bases. Germline V gene sequence: CDR1 DFQATT, CDR2 SNEGSKA (reference sequence). This CDR3 is 16 amino acids long. With 0 bases clipped from V and 9 bases from J, the junction kept 16 bases outside the gene matches. The CDR3 DNA sequence: TGCAGTGCTAGAGATCCAATAGGAGGGAGGGATGGTGCCCAGTACTTC. As protein: CSARDPIGGRDGAQYF.

The CDR3 sequence: CASSLEIDRVETQYF. As DNA, the CDR3 is TGTGCCAGCAGCTTGGAAATTGACAGGGTAGAGACCCAGTACTTC. This chain joins TRBV7-2 and TRBJ2-5, with 7 bases that match TRBD1. Germline CDR1 and CDR2: SGHTA and FQGNSA. The V segment lost 3 bases and the J segment 4 bases; nucleotides outside the gene matches: 8. The CDR3 contains 15 residues.

This clonotype was counted between two and nine times. The genes are TRBV7-3 and TRBJ1-2; no firm D call. The CDR3 is 13 residues long. Trimming took off 2 bases at V and 3 bases at J, with 7 bases between the two ends. Germline CDR1 reads SGHTA; CDR2 reads FQGTGA. The CDR3 is CASSLGVDYGYTF. CDR3 bases: TGTGCCAGCAGCTTAGGAGTTGACTATGGCTACACCTTC.

The chain has TRBV29-1 and TRBJ1-2; 10 bases map to TRBD1. The CDR3 has 12 residues. CDR1 is SQVTM, CDR2 ANQGSEA, per germline. In nucleotides, the CDR3 is TGCCTGGCCGGGACAGGGGACTATGGCTACACCTTC. It encodes CLAGTGDYGYTF. The variable domain in full, completed from reference TRBV29-1 and TRBJ1-2, reads SAVISQKPSRDICQRGTSLTIQCQVDSQVTMMFWYRQQPGQSLTLIATANQGSEATYESGFVIDKFPISRPNLTFSTLTVSNMSPEDSSIYLCLAGTGDYGYTFGSGTRLTVV.

This chain links TRBV5-1 with TRBJ1-3, with 10 bases aligning to TRBD1. Per the germline V gene, CDR1 is SGHRS and CDR2 is YFSETQ. Trimming cost V 4 bases and J 3 bases; bases outside gene matches: 4. This CDR3 has 15 residues. The CDR3 protein is CASSVGQGFGNTIYF. DNA for the CDR3: TGCGCCAGCAGCGTGGGACAGGGGTTTGGAAACACCATATATTTT.

The rearrangement links TRBV2 to TRBJ1-1, with 9 nucleotides matching TRBD1. This CDR3 has 16 amino acids. After removal of 6 bases from V and 5 bases from J, the junction contained 13 bases not matched to a gene. The germline V gene encodes CDR1 SNHLY and CDR2 FYNNEI. CDR3 protein: CASSRVPTGGSTEAFF. The CDR3 nucleotides read TGTGCCAGCAGCCGAGTCCCCACAGGGGGCTCAACTGAAGCTTTCTTT.

This clonotype was detected once. The chain has TRBV15 and TRBJ2-7; the D gene is possibly TRBD2 (5 bases). The germline gives CDR1 LNHNV, CDR2 YYDKDF (reference sequence). Trimming cost V 0 bases and J 2 bases, with 8 bases left between them. This CDR3 is 14 amino acids long. Written as DNA, the CDR3 is TGTGCCACCAGCAGAGAAGGAGGAGCCTACGAGCAGTACTTC. Translated, it gives CATSREGGAYEQYF.

The chain joins TRBV15 to TRBJ1-2; 10 bases are shared with TRBD1. CDR1 is LNHNV and CDR2 is YYDKDF in the germline V gene (reference sequence). V trimming: 3 bases; J trimming: 7 bases; junction bases outside the gene matches: 8. This CDR3 has 15 amino acids. This CDR3 reads CATSSSDRGMGGYTF. The CDR3 nucleotides are TGTGCCACCAGCAGCTCGGACAGGGGGATGGGTGGCTACACCTTC.

The chain recombines TRBV9 with TRBJ1-4; 7 nucleotides match TRBD1. CDR1 and CDR2 (germline): SGDLS, YYNGEE. V dropped 6 bases and J dropped 5; count of bases not matched to a gene: 7. CDR3 length equals 14 residues. DNA of the CDR3: TGTGCCAGCAACACAGGGGCAGGGAATGAAAAACTGTTTTTT. It encodes CASNTGAGNEKLFF. Supplemented by reference TRBV9 and TRBJ1-4, the full variable domain reads DSGVTQTPKHLITATGQRVTLRCSPRSGDLSVYWYQQSLDQGLQFLIQYYNGEERAKGNILERFSAQQFPDLHSELNLSSLELGDSALYFCASNTGAGNEKLFFGSGTQLSVL.

A note on this clonotype: Just one base apart from a much larger clone, this may be a read error. This rearrangement joins TRBV19 to TRBJ1-4; possible D gene TRBD1, 5 bases. The CDR3 is made up of 15 amino acids. Germline V CDR1 and CDR2: LNHDA, SQIVND (reference sequence). The CDR3 loop reads CASSSPGTRNGKLFF. In nucleotides, the CDR3 is TGTGCCAGTAGTAGCCCCGGGACGCGGAATGGAAAACTGTTTTTT.

With regard to this clonotype: One end of the junction varies from germline; a read error may be responsible. The rearrangement joins TRBV24-1 to TRBJ1-6, with D unresolved. Germline V lookup: CDR1 KGHDR, CDR2 SFDVKD. CDR3 length equals 12 residues. The CDR3 nucleotides are TGTGCCAGCAGTGCCCCCAGATCACCCCTCCACTTT. Protein sequence: CASSAPRSPLHF.

The sample holds many counts of this clonotype. The chain combines TRBV19 with TRBJ1-1, with D unclear. The germline V gene has CDR1 LNHDA and CDR2 SQIVND (reference sequence). This CDR3 has 12 amino acids. With 11 bases removed from V and 4 bases from J, the gap between germline ends came to 14 bases. The CDR3 nucleotides are TGTGCCGCACTAGGACCGACCACTGAAGCTTTCTTT. Translating it yields CAALGPTTEAFF.

The rearrangement links TRBV19 to TRBJ1-2; TRBD1 is a possible D gene (6 bases). The CDR3 has 15 residues. Trimming shortened V by 4 bases and J by 4 bases, and 16 bases separated the two germline ends. Germline V gene lookup returns CDR1 LNHDA and CDR2 SQIVND (reference sequence). The CDR3 here is CASSNGGASSYGYTF. For the CDR3, the DNA is TGTGCCAGTAGTAACGGGGGCGCGTCGAGCTATGGCTACACCTTC.